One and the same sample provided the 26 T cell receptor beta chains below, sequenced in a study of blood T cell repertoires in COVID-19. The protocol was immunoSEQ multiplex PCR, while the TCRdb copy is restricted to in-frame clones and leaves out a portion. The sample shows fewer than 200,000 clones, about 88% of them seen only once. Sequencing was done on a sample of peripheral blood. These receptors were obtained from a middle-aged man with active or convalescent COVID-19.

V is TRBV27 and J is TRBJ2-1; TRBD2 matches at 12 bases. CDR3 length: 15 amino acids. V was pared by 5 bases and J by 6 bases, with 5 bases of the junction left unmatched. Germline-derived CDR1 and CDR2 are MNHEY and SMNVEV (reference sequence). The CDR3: CASSRLAGVGNEQFF. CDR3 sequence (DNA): TGTGCCAGCAGTAGACTAGCGGGAGTCGGCAATGAGCAGTTCTTC.

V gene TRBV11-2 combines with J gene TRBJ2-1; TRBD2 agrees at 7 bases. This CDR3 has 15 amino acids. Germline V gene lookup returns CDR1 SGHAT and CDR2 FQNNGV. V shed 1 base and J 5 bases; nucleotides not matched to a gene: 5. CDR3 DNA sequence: TGTGCCAGCAGCTTAGGGTCTAGCGGAGACAATGAGCAGTTCTTC. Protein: CASSLGSSGDNEQFF. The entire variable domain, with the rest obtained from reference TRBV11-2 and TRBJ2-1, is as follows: EAGVAQSPRYKIIEKRQSVAFWCNPISGHATLYWYQQILGQGPKLLIQFQNNGVVDDSQLPKDRFSAERLKGVDSTLKIQPAKLEDSAVYLCASSLGSSGDNEQFFGPGTRLTVL.

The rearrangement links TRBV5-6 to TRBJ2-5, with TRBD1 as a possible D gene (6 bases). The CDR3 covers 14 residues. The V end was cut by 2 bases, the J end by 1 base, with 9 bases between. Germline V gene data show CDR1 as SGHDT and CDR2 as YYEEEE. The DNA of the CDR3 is TGTGCCAGCAGCTTATGGGACACCCAAGAGACCCAGTACTTC. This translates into CASSLWDTQETQYF.

The CDR3 protein is CAWSIGQGSYGYTF. DNA for the CDR3: TGTGCCTGGAGTATTGGGCAGGGAAGTTATGGCTACACCTTC. The genes are TRBV30 and TRBJ1-2; TRBD1 might be the D (5 bases). Trimming removed 2 bases from V and 5 bases from J, with 15 bases in between. This CDR3 is 14 amino acids long. Germline CDR1 and CDR2: GTSNPN and SVGIG (reference sequence).

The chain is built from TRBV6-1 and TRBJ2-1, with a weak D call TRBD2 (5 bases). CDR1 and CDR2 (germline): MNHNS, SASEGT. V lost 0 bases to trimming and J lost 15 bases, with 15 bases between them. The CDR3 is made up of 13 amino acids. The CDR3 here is CASSEASTTSRFF. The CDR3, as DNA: TGTGCCAGCAGTGAAGCGTCGACTACCTCCCGGTTCTTC.

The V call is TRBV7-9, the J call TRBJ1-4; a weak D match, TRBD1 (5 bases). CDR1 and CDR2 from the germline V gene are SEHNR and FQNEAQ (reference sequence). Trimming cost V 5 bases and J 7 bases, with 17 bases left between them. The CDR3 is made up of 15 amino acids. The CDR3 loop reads CASSLKAGPAEKLFF. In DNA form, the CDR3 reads TGTGCCAGCAGCCTGAAAGCGGGGCCGGCTGAAAAACTGTTTTTT.

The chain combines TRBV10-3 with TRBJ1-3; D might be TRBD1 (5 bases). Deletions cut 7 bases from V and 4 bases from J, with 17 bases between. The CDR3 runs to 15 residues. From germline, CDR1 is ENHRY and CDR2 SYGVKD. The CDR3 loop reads CAIMLTGPKGNTIYF. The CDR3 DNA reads TGTGCCATCATGCTTACAGGCCCAAAAGGAAACACCATATATTTT.

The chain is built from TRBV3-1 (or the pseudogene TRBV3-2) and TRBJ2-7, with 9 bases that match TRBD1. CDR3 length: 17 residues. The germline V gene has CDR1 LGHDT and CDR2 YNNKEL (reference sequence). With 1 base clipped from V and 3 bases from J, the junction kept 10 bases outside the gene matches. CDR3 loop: CASSQGGGTGKYYEQYF. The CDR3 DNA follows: TGTGCCAGCAGCCAAGGGGGGGGGACAGGGAAATACTACGAGCAGTACTTC.

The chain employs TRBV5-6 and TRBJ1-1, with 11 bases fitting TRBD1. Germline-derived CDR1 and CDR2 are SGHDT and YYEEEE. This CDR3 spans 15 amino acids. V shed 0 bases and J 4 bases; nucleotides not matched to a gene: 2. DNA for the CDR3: TGTGCCAGCAGCTTGGGTGGGACAGGGGGCACTGAAGCTTTCTTT. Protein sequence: CASSLGGTGGTEAFF.

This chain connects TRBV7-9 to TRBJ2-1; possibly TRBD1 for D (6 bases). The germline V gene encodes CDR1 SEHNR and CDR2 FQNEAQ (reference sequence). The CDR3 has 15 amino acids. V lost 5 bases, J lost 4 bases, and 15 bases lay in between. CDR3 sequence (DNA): TGTGCCAGCAGCGATCCGGGACAAGCTTACAATGAGCAGTTCTTC. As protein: CASSDPGQAYNEQFF.

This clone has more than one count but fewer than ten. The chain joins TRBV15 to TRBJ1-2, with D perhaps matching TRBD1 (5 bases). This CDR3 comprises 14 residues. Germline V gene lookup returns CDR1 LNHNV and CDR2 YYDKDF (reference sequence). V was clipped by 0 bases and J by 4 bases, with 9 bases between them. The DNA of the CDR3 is TGTGCCACCAGCAGAGAGAGACAGAGCTATGGCTACACCTTC. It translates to CATSRERQSYGYTF.

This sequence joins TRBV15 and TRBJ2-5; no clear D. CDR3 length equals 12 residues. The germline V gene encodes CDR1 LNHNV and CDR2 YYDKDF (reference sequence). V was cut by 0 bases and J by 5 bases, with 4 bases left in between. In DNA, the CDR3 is TGTGCCACCAGCAGAGATCAGGAGACCCAGTACTTC. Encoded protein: CATSRDQETQYF.

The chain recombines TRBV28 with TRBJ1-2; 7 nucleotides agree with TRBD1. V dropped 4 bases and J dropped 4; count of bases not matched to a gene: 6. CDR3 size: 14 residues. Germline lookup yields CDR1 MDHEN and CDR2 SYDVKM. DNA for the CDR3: TGTGCCAGCAGTTCGACAGGGATCGGCTATGGCTACACCTTC. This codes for CASSSTGIGYGYTF.

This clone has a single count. The CDR3 loop reads CASSLTSGGADTQYF. The CDR3 DNA follows: TGTGCCAGCAGCTTGACTAGCGGGGGTGCAGATACGCAGTATTTT. The chain recombines TRBV7-3 with TRBJ2-3; 12 bases map to TRBD2. From germline, CDR1 is SGHTA and CDR2 FQGTGA. After removal of 3 bases from V and 4 bases from J, the junction contained 2 bases not matched to a gene. The CDR3 contains 15 residues.

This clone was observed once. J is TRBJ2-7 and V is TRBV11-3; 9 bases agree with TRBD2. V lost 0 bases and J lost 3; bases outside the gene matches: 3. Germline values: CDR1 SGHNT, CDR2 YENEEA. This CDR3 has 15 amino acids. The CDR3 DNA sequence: TGTGCCAGCAGCTTAGAGCGGGGGGGAGACTACGAGCAGTACTTC. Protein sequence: CASSLERGGDYEQYF.

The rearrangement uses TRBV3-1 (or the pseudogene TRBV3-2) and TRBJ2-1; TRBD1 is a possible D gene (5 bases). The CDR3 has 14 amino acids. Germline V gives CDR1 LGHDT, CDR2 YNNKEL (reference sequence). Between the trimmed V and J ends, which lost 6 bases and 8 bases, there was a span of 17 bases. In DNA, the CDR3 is TGTGCCAGCAGTATCCAGGGAATCTCGCATGAGCAGTTCTTC. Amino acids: CASSIQGISHEQFF.

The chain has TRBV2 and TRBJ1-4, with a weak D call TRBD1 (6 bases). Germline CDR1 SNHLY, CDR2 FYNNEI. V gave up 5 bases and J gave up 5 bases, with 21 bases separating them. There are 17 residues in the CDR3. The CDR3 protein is CASSTGTRARGNEKLFF. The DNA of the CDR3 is TGTGCCAGCAGTACCGGGACCAGGGCAAGGGGGAATGAAAAACTGTTTTTT.

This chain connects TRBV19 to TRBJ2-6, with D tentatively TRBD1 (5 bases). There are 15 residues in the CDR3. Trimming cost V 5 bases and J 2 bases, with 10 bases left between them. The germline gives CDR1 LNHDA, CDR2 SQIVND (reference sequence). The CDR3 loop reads CASSDQGPGANVLTF. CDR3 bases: TGTGCCAGTAGTGACCAGGGTCCTGGGGCCAACGTCCTGACTTTC.

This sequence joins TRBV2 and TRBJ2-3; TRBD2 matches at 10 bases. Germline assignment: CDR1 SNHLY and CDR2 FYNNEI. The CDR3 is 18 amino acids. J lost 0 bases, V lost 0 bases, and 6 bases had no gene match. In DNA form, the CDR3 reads TGTGCCAGCAGTGAAGCCCCTAGCGGGGGATGGAGCACAGATACGCAGTATTTT. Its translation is CASSEAPSGGWSTDTQYF.

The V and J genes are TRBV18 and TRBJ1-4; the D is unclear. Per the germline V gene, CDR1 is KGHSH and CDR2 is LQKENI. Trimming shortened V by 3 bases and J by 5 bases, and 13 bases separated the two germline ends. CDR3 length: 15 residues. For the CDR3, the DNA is TGTGCCAGCTCACCCGATGCGGGAGAGAATGAAAAACTGTTTTTT. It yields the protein CASSPDAGENEKLFF.

The CDR3 spells CASSYERTGAIGTQYF. CDR3 in DNA: TGTGCCAGCAGTTACGAGCGGACAGGGGCCATCGGGACCCAGTACTTC. V and J are TRBV6-5 and TRBJ2-5; 9 nucleotides line up with TRBD1. CDR3 length: 16 amino acids. Trimming cost V 2 bases and J 7 bases; bases outside gene matches: 11. The V gene's germline CDR1 is MNHEY and CDR2 SVGAGI.

The CDR3 nucleotides read TGTGCCAGCAGCTTAGAGTTGGGACAGGGTGAGGTGGATGGCTACACCTTC. Translated, it gives CASSLELGQGEVDGYTF. The J gene is TRBJ1-2, the V gene TRBV7-2, with 9 bases lining up with TRBD1. This CDR3 has 17 residues. CDR1 is SGHTA and CDR2 is FQGNSA in the germline V gene. After removal of 1 base from V and 6 bases from J, the junction contained 12 bases not matched to a gene.

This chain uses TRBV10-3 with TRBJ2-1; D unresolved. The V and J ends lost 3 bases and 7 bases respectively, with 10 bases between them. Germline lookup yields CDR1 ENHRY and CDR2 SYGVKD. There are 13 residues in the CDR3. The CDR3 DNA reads TGTGCCATCAGTGAAGGAGAGGTAAATGAGCAGTTCTTC. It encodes CAISEGEVNEQFF.

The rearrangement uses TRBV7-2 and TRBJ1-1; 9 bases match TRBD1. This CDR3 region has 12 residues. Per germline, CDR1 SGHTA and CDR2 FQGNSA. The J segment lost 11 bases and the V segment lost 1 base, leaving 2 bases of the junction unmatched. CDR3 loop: CASSLGTGVAFF. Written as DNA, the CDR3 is TGTGCCAGCAGCTTAGGGACAGGGGTTGCTTTCTTT.

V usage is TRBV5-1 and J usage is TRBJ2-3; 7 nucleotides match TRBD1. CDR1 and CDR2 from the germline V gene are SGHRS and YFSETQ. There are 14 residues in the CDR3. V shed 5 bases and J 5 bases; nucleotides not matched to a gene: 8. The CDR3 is CASRRAGGEDTQYF. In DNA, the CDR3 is TGCGCCAGCAGGCGAGCAGGGGGTGAAGATACGCAGTATTTT.

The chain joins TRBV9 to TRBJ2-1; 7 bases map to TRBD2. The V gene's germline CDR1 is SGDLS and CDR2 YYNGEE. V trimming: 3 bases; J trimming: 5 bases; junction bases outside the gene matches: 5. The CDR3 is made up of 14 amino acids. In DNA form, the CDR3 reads TGTGCCAGCAGCGGGGAGGGTTGGGACAATGAGCAGTTCTTC. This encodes CASSGEGWDNEQFF.